The 30 T cell receptor beta chains below all came from one sample that was sequenced in a study of blood T cell repertoires in COVID-19. Measured with immunoSEQ multiplex PCR; TCRdb has only the in-frame clones, and not every one. The sample consists of 150,000 or so clones, more than 85% of them appearing once. Sequencing was done on a sample of peripheral blood. These receptors were collected from a woman in her seventies with acute or convalescent COVID-19.

The rearrangement links TRBV2 to TRBJ2-7; the match to TRBD1 covers 7 bases. Germline CDR1 and CDR2: SNHLY and FYNNEI. The CDR3 sequence is 12 residues long. V gave up 4 bases and J gave up 4 bases; unmatched junction bases: 1. This CDR3 is CASSVQGYEQYV. CDR3 sequence (DNA): TGTGCCAGCAGTGTACAGGGGTACGAGCAGTACGTC.

The rearrangement joins TRBV6-5 to TRBJ1-2; D unresolved. Trimming cost V 2 bases and J 0 bases, with 7 bases left between them. Germline V CDR1 and CDR2: MNHEY, SVGAGI. CDR3 size: 14 residues. The CDR3, as DNA: TGTGCCAGCAGTTACAAGAGAGCTAACTATGGCTACACCTTC. Protein sequence: CASSYKRANYGYTF.

The V call is TRBV10-2, the J call TRBJ1-1; the match to TRBD1 covers 8 bases. The CDR3 sequence is 14 residues long. CDR1 is WSHSY and CDR2 is SAAADI in the germline V gene. V lost 5 bases to trimming and J lost 3 bases; unmatched junction nucleotides: 5. The CDR3 region has the DNA TGCGCCAGCAGTAGGTCACAGGGGGACACTGAAGCTTTCTTT. Protein: CASSRSQGDTEAFF.

This sequence joins TRBV27 and TRBJ1-1; 8 bases are a match to TRBD1. CDR3 length: 15 residues. The ends lost 8 bases at V and 6 bases at J; junction bases unmatched: 14. The germline CDR1 and CDR2 sequences are MNHEY and SMNVEV (reference sequence). DNA of the CDR3: TGTGCCAGCCTAACCTTTGGACAGGGTTTTTCTGAAGCTTTCTTT. Its translation: CASLTFGQGFSEAFF.

The gene calls are TRBV3-1 (or the pseudogene TRBV3-2) and TRBJ1-1; weak D call: TRBD1 (5 bases). Trimming stripped 4 bases from V and 3 bases from J, with 15 bases between. The CDR3 is 15 residues long. CDR1 is LGHDT, CDR2 YNNKEL, per germline (reference sequence). CDR3 protein: CASSLGRGEYTEAFF. The CDR3 DNA sequence: TGTGCCAGCAGCCTCGGACGGGGGGAATACACTGAAGCTTTCTTT.

The chain has TRBV4-1 and TRBJ2-7; possible D gene TRBD2, 5 bases. Trimming stripped 4 bases from V and 6 bases from J, with 13 bases between. This CDR3 has 13 amino acids. Germline CDR1 is MGHRA and CDR2 is YSYEKL. The CDR3 reads CASSLRWAGEQYV. The DNA for the CDR3 is TGCGCCAGCAGCCTCCGCTGGGCGGGCGAGCAGTACGTC.

The chain couples TRBV5-1 to TRBJ2-2; perhaps TRBD1 as D (5 bases). This CDR3 has 16 residues. Trimming pared 0 bases from V and 0 bases from J, leaving 9 bases between. CDR1 is SGHRS and CDR2 is YFSETQ in the germline V gene. The DNA of the CDR3 is TGCGCCAGCAGCTTGGCGGCAGGGCCGAACACCGGGGAGCTGTTTTTT. Its translation: CASSLAAGPNTGELFF.

V and J are TRBV18 and TRBJ1-6; D is unresolved. Germline V gene lookup returns CDR1 KGHSH and CDR2 LQKENI. V was cut by 2 bases and J by 0 bases, with 11 bases left in between. The CDR3 runs 17 residues. CDR3 in amino acids: CASSPSPPSSYNSPLHF. The DNA for the CDR3 is TGTGCCAGCTCACCAAGCCCCCCGAGCTCCTATAATTCACCCCTCCACTTT.

This rearrangement joins TRBV5-5 to TRBJ2-7; 7 nucleotides align to TRBD1. CDR1 is SGHKS and CDR2 is YYEKEE in the germline V gene (reference sequence). This CDR3 region has 14 residues. The V gene end was trimmed by 2 bases and the J gene end by 3 bases; junction bases not matched to a gene: 5. The CDR3 nucleotides are TGTGCCAGCAGCTTAATCGGGGACAGCTACGAGCAGTACGTC. Translating it yields CASSLIGDSYEQYV.

This clone occurred once. This sequence joins TRBV5-6 and TRBJ1-3; a possible D gene is TRBD1 (6 bases). The CDR3 runs 15 residues. Trimming removed 0 bases at V and 7 bases at J, with 14 bases between. Germline V lookup: CDR1 SGHDT, CDR2 YYEEEE. The CDR3, as DNA: TGTGCCAGCAGCTTGGAAGGCAGACAGGTTAACACCATATATTTT. Protein sequence: CASSLEGRQVNTIYF.

The V and J genes are TRBV28 and TRBJ1-3; D ambiguous. This CDR3 region has 16 residues. V was clipped by 5 bases and J by 0 bases, with 14 bases between them. CDR1 and CDR2 (germline): MDHEN, SYDVKM. CDR3 nucleotides: TGTGCCAGCAGTCCCTTCCCGGGGATCTCTGGAAACACCATATATTTT. This codes for CASSPFPGISGNTIYF.

This clone was detected once. This chain uses TRBV25-1 with TRBJ2-7; D not resolved. Trimming took off 5 bases at V and 5 bases at J, with 13 bases between the two ends. CDR1 is MGHDK, CDR2 SYGVNS, per germline. The CDR3 loop spans 13 amino acids. Written as DNA, the CDR3 is TGTGCCAGCAGTCCCGGAGCGATCGACGAGCAGTACTTC. It yields the protein CASSPGAIDEQYF.

The chain joins TRBV6-4 to TRBJ1-2, with a possible D match to TRBD1 (6 bases). The ends were cut back, 2 bases at V and 4 bases at J, with 11 bases in the middle. Germline V gene data show CDR1 as MRHNA and CDR2 as SNTAGT. The CDR3 length is 14 residues. CDR3 bases: TGTGCCAGCAGTGACGGGGGGGGCCTCTATGGCTACACCTTC. Protein: CASSDGGGLYGYTF.

The V gene is TRBV9, the J gene TRBJ2-1, with D unclear. Germline V lookup: CDR1 SGDLS, CDR2 YYNGEE. The CDR3 is 15 residues long. V gave up 0 bases and J gave up 2 bases, with 9 bases separating them. CDR3 in DNA: TGTGCCAGCAGCGTAGATCTTCCGGCCTACAATGAGCAGTTCTTC. Translating gives CASSVDLPAYNEQFF.

The CDR3 spells CASSADRAIYGYTF. The CDR3, as DNA: TGTGCCAGCTCAGCGGACAGGGCGATCTATGGCTACACCTTC. This sequence joins TRBV18 and TRBJ1-2, with 8 bases fitting TRBD1. The J segment lost 4 bases and the V segment lost 5 bases, leaving 6 bases of the junction unmatched. There are 14 residues in the CDR3. The V gene's germline CDR1 is KGHSH and CDR2 LQKENI.

The J gene is TRBJ1-3, the V gene TRBV30, with 12 bases fitting TRBD1. CDR1 is GTSNPN and CDR2 is SVGIG in the germline V gene (reference sequence). Unmatched junction bases numbered 2, after V lost 5 bases and J lost 3 bases. The CDR3 runs 14 residues. The CDR3 nucleotides are TGTGCCTGGGGGACAGGGGGCGGTGGAAACACCATATATTTT. Translated: CAWGTGGGGNTIYF.

The CDR3 sequence is CASSSTSGGAYEQYV. In DNA form, the CDR3 reads TGTGCCAGCAGCTCGACTAGCGGGGGGGCCTACGAGCAGTACGTC. The rearrangement links TRBV5-6 to TRBJ2-7; 14 positions match TRBD2. CDR1 and CDR2 from the germline V gene are SGHDT and YYEEEE. J gave up 2 bases and V 3 bases, and 1 base lay outside the gene matches. This CDR3 is built from 15 residues.

The chain recombines TRBV4-1 with TRBJ2-1; 7 nucleotides align to TRBD1. This CDR3 has 16 amino acids. V gave up 3 bases and J gave up 3 bases; unmatched junction bases: 8. Germline V lookup: CDR1 MGHRA, CDR2 YSYEKL. CDR3 in DNA: TGCGCCAGCAGCCATTACAGGGGCTCGCTCTACAATGAGCAGTTCTTC. Amino acid sequence: CASSHYRGSLYNEQFF.

The V and J genes are TRBV19 and TRBJ2-3, with TRBD2 matching over 9 bases. The CDR3 runs 16 residues. V was pared by 7 bases and J by 3 bases, with 11 bases of the junction left unmatched. The germline gives CDR1 LNHDA, CDR2 SQIVND (reference sequence). The CDR3 nucleotides are TGTGCCAGTAAGAAGCGGGGGGCCGAGGGTACAGATACGCAGTATTTT. It is translated as CASKKRGAEGTDTQYF. The whole variable domain, remainder taken from reference TRBV19 and TRBJ2-3, is DGGITQSPKYLFRKEGQNVTLSCEQNLNHDAMYWYRQDPGQGLRLIYYSQIVNDFQKGDIAEGYSVSREKKESFPLTVTSAQKNPTAFYLCASKKRGAEGTDTQYFGPGTRLTVL.

This rearrangement joins TRBV6-5 to TRBJ1-6; 7 bases align to TRBD1. V trimming: 5 bases; J trimming: 8 bases; junction bases outside the gene matches: 3. From germline, CDR1 is MNHEY and CDR2 SVGAGI. This CDR3 comprises 13 residues. The CDR3 protein is CASSRQGDSPLHF. CDR3 DNA sequence: TGTGCCAGCAGTCGACAGGGTGATTCACCCCTCCACTTT.

This clone was recorded once. The chain has TRBV25-1 and TRBJ1-6; 7 bases match TRBD1. The CDR3 is made up of 15 amino acids. The germline V gene encodes CDR1 MGHDK and CDR2 SYGVNS. Trimming took 6 bases from V and 1 from J; bases not matched to a gene: 3. The CDR3 sequence is CASRRGQSYNSPLHF. The CDR3 DNA sequence: TGTGCCAGCAGGAGGGGGCAATCCTATAATTCACCCCTCCACTTT.

The rearrangement uses TRBV5-5 and TRBJ2-2; a weak D match, TRBD1 (6 bases). The germline CDR1 and CDR2 sequences are SGHKS and YYEKEE (reference sequence). Trimming removed 4 bases from V and 7 bases from J, with 17 bases in between. The CDR3 spans 15 residues. The CDR3 region is CASSPDRLRGGELFF. CDR3 sequence (DNA): TGTGCCAGCAGCCCAGACAGGCTACGGGGCGGGGAGCTGTTTTTT.

This rearrangement joins TRBV3-1 (or the pseudogene TRBV3-2) to TRBJ1-4; D call uncertain. Germline V gene data show CDR1 as LGHDT and CDR2 as YNNKEL (reference sequence). There are 15 residues in the CDR3. Trimming stripped 4 bases from V and 3 bases from J, with 12 bases between. The CDR3 protein is CASSRSLLANEKLFF. The CDR3 nucleotides are TGTGCCAGCAGCCGGAGTCTCCTCGCTAATGAAAAACTGTTTTTT.

The chain uses TRBV19 and TRBJ1-2; tentatively, D is TRBD1 (6 bases). The CDR3 runs to 14 residues. V was pared by 4 bases and J by 8 bases, with 17 bases between. From germline, CDR1 is LNHDA and CDR2 SQIVND (reference sequence). The CDR3 protein is CASSTGTQTSGYTF. Here the CDR3 DNA reads TGTGCCAGTAGTACCGGGACACAGACGTCGGGCTACACCTTC.

The V call is TRBV7-8, the J call TRBJ2-1, with 9 bases that match TRBD2. Germline lookup yields CDR1 SGHVS and CDR2 FQNEAQ. The ends lost 5 bases at V and 8 bases at J; junction bases unmatched: 10. This CDR3 comprises 15 residues. CDR3 sequence (DNA): TGTGCCAGCAGCCAGACTAGCGGAAGGACACATGAGCAGTTCTTC. Translating it yields CASSQTSGRTHEQFF.

The chain has TRBV4-1 and TRBJ1-1; tentatively, D is TRBD1 (6 bases). Germline CDR1 reads MGHRA; CDR2 reads YSYEKL. The V gene lost 3 bases and the J gene lost 1 base, with 12 bases spanning the gap. This CDR3 has 15 residues. CDR3 residues: CASSQDRRGNTEAFF. CDR3 sequence (DNA): TGCGCCAGCAGCCAGGACCGCAGGGGGAACACTGAAGCTTTCTTT.

The chain recombines TRBV4-1 with TRBJ2-2; tentative D call: TRBD1 (6 bases). The V gene lost 1 base and the J gene lost 2 bases, with 14 bases spanning the gap. From germline, CDR1 is MGHRA and CDR2 YSYEKL. The CDR3 contains 17 residues. The CDR3 DNA sequence: TGCGCCAGCAGCCAAGGGAAGGGACACCTAAACACCGGGGAGCTGTTTTTT. Translation: CASSQGKGHLNTGELFF.

The chain has TRBV6-5 and TRBJ1-1, with a tentative D call TRBD1 (5 bases). Germline-derived CDR1 and CDR2 are MNHEY and SVGAGI. This CDR3 spans 14 amino acids. V lost 6 bases to trimming and J lost 4 bases, with 15 bases between them. CDR3 in amino acids: CASRPGRGVTEAFF. The CDR3 DNA reads as TGTGCCAGCAGACCCGGACGGGGGGTCACTGAAGCTTTCTTT.

The chain combines TRBV10-2 with TRBJ2-3, with TRBD2 identical over 11 bases. This CDR3 spans 16 amino acids. After removal of 2 bases from V and 3 bases from J, the junction contained 4 bases not matched to a gene. The V gene's germline CDR1 is WSHSY and CDR2 SAAADI. DNA of the CDR3: TGCGCCAGCAGTGAGCCCCCTAGCGGGGGGACAGATACGCAGTATTTT. It translates to CASSEPPSGGTDTQYF.

The V and J genes are TRBV9 and TRBJ1-3; unclear D gene. Trimming cost V 0 bases and J 4 bases, with 11 bases left between them. This CDR3 contains 15 residues. Germline V gene lookup returns CDR1 SGDLS and CDR2 YYNGEE. The CDR3 DNA reads as TGTGCCAGCAGCGTAGATCTGAGGGCCGGAAACACCATATATTTT. Translated, it gives CASSVDLRAGNTIYF.